This T cell receptor (beta chain) is drawn from a study of T cells in localized non-small cell lung cancer. As to this clone: Its cognate antigen is unknown.

Study-wide results and limits: Uninvolved adjacent lung had higher T cell clonality than tumor and all other tissues.

Per germline, CDR1 SGHRS and CDR2 YFSETQ. V trimming: 4 bases; J trimming: 3 bases; junction bases outside the gene matches: 7. The length of the CDR3 is 14 residues. Repertoires were generated with immunoSEQ multiplex PCR, while TCRdb's copy carries only in-frame clones and drops some. The table includes some 610 clones, around 30% detected once. The chain has TRBV5-1 and TRBJ2-7; TRBD2 matches 7 bases. The specimen comprised normal lung tissue next to the tumor, sampled before any cancer treatment. This TCR came from a female donor of 60 years or more with stage II lung adenocarcinoma. The CDR3 spells CASSTPTSSYEQYF. The CDR3 DNA sequence: TGCGCCAGCAGCACGCCGACTAGCAGCTACGAGCAGTACTTC. The complete variable domain, with remaining parts taken from reference TRBV5-1 and TRBJ2-7, reads KAGVTQTPRYLIKTRGQQVTLSCSPISGHRSVSWYQQTPGQGLQFLFEYFSETQRNKGNFPGRFSGRQFSNSRSEMNVSTLELGDSALYLCASSTPTSSYEQYFGPGTRLTVT.